What follows is one T cell receptor beta chain and its context. Measured with immunoSEQ multiplex PCR; TCRdb has only the in-frame clones, and not every one. The repertoire holds more than 300,000 clones, 70% to 90% seen once, with around 1.6% in the top ten. The sample originates from a study of blood T cell repertoires in COVID-19. Overall study: T cells, B-cell-depleted T cells, or PBMCs supplied cDNA or gDNA.

Germline V CDR1 and CDR2: SGHTA, FQGNSA. V lost 3 bases and J 7 bases, leaving 21 bases between the germline ends. The CDR3 consists of 16 residues. Sequencing was performed on peripheral blood. The V gene is TRBV7-2, the J gene TRBJ2-5; TRBD2 might be the D (5 bases). The clonotype was recovered from a woman in her 30s with COVID-19, enrolled during active disease. DNA of the CDR3: TGTGCCAGCAGCTTGGCAATCGGAGAGGGTTCGGGGACCCAGTACTTC. Amino acids: CASSLAIGEGSGTQYF. The variable domain in full, with the rest retrieved from reference TRBV7-2 and TRBJ2-5, is GAGVSQSPSNKVTEKGKDVELRCDPISGHTALYWYRQSLGQGLEFLIYFQGNSAPDKSGLPSDRFSAERTGGSVSTLTIQRTQQEDSAVYLCASSLAIGEGSGTQYFGPGTRLLVL.